The clone carrying this TCR beta chain has just a few counts. What it binds is not known. The sample's treatment: oral pan-JAK inhibitor, 5-10 mg twice daily. This sample is drawn from a study of CD8+ T cells in alopecia areata. Study details: Severity among treated patients was scored by the percentage of scalp area affected.

Sequencing used cDNA as its template, made by extracting RNA and reverse transcribing it. The data were produced by immunoSEQ multiplex PCR, yet TCRdb's version contains in-frame clones alone and is incomplete. The data hold more than 150,000 clones, with 51% observed a single time. Overall study results and limits: Scalp clonality and expanded CD8+ clones among the top 100 were significantly decreased by tofacitinib.

This CDR3 has 13 residues. The V end lost 6 bases, the J end lost 5 bases, and 8 bases lay between the germline ends. Germline CDR1 PRHDT, CDR2 FYEKMQ (reference sequence). The V and J genes are TRBV13 and TRBJ1-6; no definite D call. This specimen was CD8+ T cells sorted from blood, taken around week 53, from a patient treated with tofacitinib. This clonotype was obtained from a human donor with alopecia areata. The CDR3 sequence is CASSREDNSPLHF. Written as DNA, the CDR3 is TGTGCCAGCAGTCGTGAAGATAATTCACCCCTCCACTTT.